Listed here are 27 T cell receptor beta chains from one sample, sequenced in a study of spatial heterogeneity in lung cancer. Study outcomes and limitations: Tumoral mutation counts were tracked by counts of expanded intratumoral alpha and beta TCRs.

No antigen has been assigned to these receptors. Time point in this sample: sample taken at primary tumor resection. TCRdb re-analysed the 5' RACE reads in MiXCR, keeping a single row per CDR3 protein. Of over 14,000 distinct CDR3 sequences in the sample, approximately 7% were seen once. The sample in question was lung tumor tissue, obtained at surgery. These receptors were taken from a male donor with early-stage non-small cell lung cancer.

This clonotype was observed at least ten times. V usage is TRBV7-9 and J usage is TRBJ2-5; TRBD2 is a possible D gene (5 bases). This CDR3 comprises 12 residues. The germline CDR1 and CDR2 sequences are SEHNR and FQNEAQ (reference sequence). Trimming took off 6 bases at V and 4 bases at J, with 9 bases between the two ends. The CDR3 loop is CASSHRGETQYF. The CDR3 region has the DNA TGTGCCAGCAGTCATCGGGGAGAGACCCAGTACTTC.

This chain uses TRBV7-9 with TRBJ2-3, with TRBD2 matching 14 bases. The V gene's germline CDR1 is SEHNR and CDR2 FQNEAQ (reference sequence). V shed 4 bases, J shed 3 bases, and the junction held 15 bases outside the gene matches. The CDR3 is 20 residues long. CDR3 sequence reads: CASSSTLEGLAGGHTDTQYF. CDR3 bases: TGTGCCAGCAGCTCCACCTTAGAAGGACTAGCGGGGGGACATACAGATACGCAGTATTTT.

This sequence joins TRBV5-5 and TRBJ1-4, with D unclear. The CDR3 sequence is 14 residues long. The V gene's germline CDR1 is SGHKS and CDR2 YYEKEE (reference sequence). Trimming stripped 0 bases from V and 3 bases from J, with 6 bases between. The CDR3: CASSLESANEKLFF. DNA of the CDR3: TGTGCCAGCAGCTTGGAGTCGGCTAATGAAAAACTGTTTTTT.

This clonotype has ten or more counts. The chain links TRBV7-2 to TRBJ1-5; D ambiguous. Trimming left V 8 bases short and J 4 bases short, with 9 bases between. Germline assignment: CDR1 SGHTA and CDR2 FQGNSA. There are 12 residues in the CDR3. For the CDR3, the DNA is TGTGCCAGCGGTCATTCAAATCAGCCCCAGCATTTT. Amino acid sequence: CASGHSNQPQHF.

The chain links TRBV20-1 to TRBJ2-7; D gene uncertain. Trimming pared 5 bases from V and 5 bases from J, leaving 7 bases between. The length of the CDR3 is 10 residues. Germline CDR1 is DFQATT and CDR2 is SNEGSKA (reference sequence). The CDR3 here is CSAARDEQYF. The CDR3 DNA is TGCAGTGCTGCCCGGGACGAGCAGTACTTC.

This clonotype was recorded at least ten times. This chain connects TRBV24-1 to TRBJ1-2, with D unclear. The CDR3 is made up of 13 amino acids. The V end was cut by 5 bases, the J end by 7 bases, with 13 bases between. Germline lookup yields CDR1 KGHDR and CDR2 SFDVKD. This chain's CDR3 is CATSAFASPGYTF. CDR3 sequence (DNA): TGTGCCACCAGTGCCTTCGCTTCGCCTGGCTACACCTTC.

Ten or more counts support this clonotype. CDR3 nucleotide sequence: TGCAGTGCTAACAGGGCTGCCTACGAGCAGTACTTC. Protein product: CSANRAAYEQYF. The V call is TRBV20-1, the J call TRBJ2-7; D may be TRBD1 (6 bases). CDR3 length: 12 residues. From germline, CDR1 is DFQATT and CDR2 SNEGSKA (reference sequence). V lost 4 bases, J lost 2 bases, and 9 bases lay in between.

The CDR3 coding sequence is TGTGCCAGCAGTCCCAGGACGGGGAATAATTCACCCCTCCACTTT. Its translation is CASSPRTGNNSPLHF. The rearrangement uses TRBV27 and TRBJ1-6; D is ambiguous. This CDR3 comprises 15 residues. V was pared by 5 bases and J by 5 bases, with 13 bases between. Germline V gene lookup returns CDR1 MNHEY and CDR2 SMNVEV (reference sequence).

This clonotype was seen many times. The V call is TRBV6-6, the J call TRBJ2-1, with D unclear. CDR3 length equals 14 residues. CDR1 MNHNY and CDR2 SVGAGI come from the germline V gene (reference sequence). V lost 5 bases to trimming and J lost 1 base, with 9 bases between them. The CDR3 spells CASSPDPSYNEQFF. The CDR3 DNA reads as TGTGCCAGCAGTCCGGACCCTTCCTACAATGAGCAGTTCTTC.

This clonotype has a count of ten or more. This chain connects TRBV7-2 to TRBJ2-5; D might be TRBD1 or TRBD2, each matching 6 bases. Germline assignment: CDR1 SGHTA and CDR2 FQGNSA. The CDR3 is made up of 15 amino acids. Trimming left V 5 bases short and J 4 bases short, with 17 bases between. CDR3 residues: CASSPARGGRETQYF. The CDR3 bases are TGTGCCAGCAGCCCCGCCCGAGGGGGGCGAGAGACCCAGTACTTC.

The table lists this clonotype with a few counts. V and J are TRBV2 and TRBJ2-3; D call uncertain. Trimming took 6 bases from V and 6 from J, leaving 19 bases between them. The germline gives CDR1 SNHLY, CDR2 FYNNEI. The CDR3 length is 15 residues. The CDR3 reads CASRPLKTRQDTQYF. The CDR3 bases are TGTGCCAGCAGACCCCTAAAGACCAGGCAGGATACGCAGTATTTT.

In its sample, this clonotype was seen a few times. The rearrangement joins TRBV27 to TRBJ1-5; D gene uncertain. V lost 5 bases, J lost 7 bases, and 15 bases lay in between. The V gene's germline CDR1 is MNHEY and CDR2 SMNVEV (reference sequence). The CDR3 contains 14 residues. CDR3 nucleotides: TGTGCCAGCAGTCCGAGGATCATGGGACAGCCCCAGCATTTT. Translation gives CASSPRIMGQPQHF.

This clonotype was counted only a few times. This sequence joins TRBV20-1 and TRBJ2-1, with TRBD1 matching over 10 bases. CDR3 length equals 11 residues. Trimming took 2 bases from V and 14 from J; bases not matched to a gene: 3. Germline V gene sequence: CDR1 DFQATT, CDR2 SNEGSKA (reference sequence). The chain's CDR3 is CSARLGTGEFF. The CDR3 coding sequence is TGCAGTGCTAGACTCGGGACAGGGGAGTTCTTC.

The sample holds a few counts of this clonotype. The chain uses TRBV20-1 and TRBJ2-5; D may be TRBD2 (7 bases). V was pared by 0 bases and J by 3 bases, with 14 bases between. CDR3 size: 15 residues. The germline V gene encodes CDR1 DFQATT and CDR2 SNEGSKA (reference sequence). The CDR3 DNA sequence: TGCAGTGCTAGAGATTTAGGGGGGGCGGAAGAGACCCAGTACTTC. As protein: CSARDLGGAEETQYF.

The CDR3 spells CSASAMVGYEQYF. CDR3 bases: TGCAGTGCTAGCGCGATGGTGGGGTACGAGCAGTACTTC. The V call is TRBV20-1, the J call TRBJ2-7, with D hard to call. Trimming cost V 3 bases and J 4 bases, with 13 bases left between them. The CDR3 is 13 amino acids. CDR1 and CDR2 (germline): DFQATT, SNEGSKA (reference sequence).

The table lists this clonotype with many counts. The chain is built from TRBV7-9 and TRBJ1-5; D not certain. CDR3 length: 11 residues. V was trimmed by 5 bases and J by 11 bases, leaving 10 bases between them. Germline assignment: CDR1 SEHNR and CDR2 FQNEAQ (reference sequence). The CDR3 DNA follows: TGTGCCAGCAGCACGGGCCCGACCCAGCATTTT. Amino acid sequence: CASSTGPTQHF.

This chain uses TRBV19 with TRBJ1-6, with D tentatively TRBD1 (5 bases). Per germline, CDR1 LNHDA and CDR2 SQIVND (reference sequence). With 5 bases removed from V and 8 bases from J, the gap between germline ends came to 16 bases. The CDR3 totals 15 residues. The CDR3 spells CASSVRSPGDSPLHF. CDR3 coding DNA: TGTGCCAGTAGTGTAAGGTCGCCGGGGGATTCACCCCTCCACTTT.

This clonotype is medium-sized. The chain carries TRBV12-3 or TRBV12-4 and TRBJ2-1; no reliable D call. V was pared by 2 bases and J by 0 bases, with 8 bases between. The CDR3 totals 15 residues. In nucleotides, the CDR3 is TGTGCCAGCAGTTTACGAATGAGCTCCTACAATGAGCAGTTCTTC. It specifies CASSLRMSSYNEQFF.

The chain combines TRBV7-9 with TRBJ2-7; possible D gene TRBD2, 6 bases. CDR1 is SEHNR and CDR2 is FQNEAQ in the germline V gene (reference sequence). The CDR3 sequence is 22 residues long. V was clipped by 5 bases and J by 5 bases, with 40 bases between them. In DNA, the CDR3 is TGTGCCAGCAGCGAAGACACCTTGGGGGGTTTGGCTCTCCCGTTTAAGGTGGACGAGCAGTACTTC. Protein sequence: CASSEDTLGGLALPFKVDEQYF.

This clonotype was detected ten times or more. The chain links TRBV2 to TRBJ2-3, with 13 bases lining up with TRBD2. This CDR3 has 17 residues. J was trimmed by 4 bases and V by 9 bases; bases with no gene match: 13. Germline loops: CDR1 SNHLY, CDR2 FYNNEI. The CDR3 spells CASFKGTGLAGPDTQYF. The CDR3 region has the DNA TGTGCCAGTTTCAAAGGGACGGGACTAGCGGGACCAGATACGCAGTATTTT.

This clonotype appeared many times. The genes are TRBV19 and TRBJ1-2; the match to TRBD1 covers 8 bases. V was clipped by 4 bases and J by 8 bases; unmatched bases: 18. Germline values: CDR1 LNHDA, CDR2 SQIVND (reference sequence). This CDR3 comprises 17 residues. The CDR3 bases are TGTGCCAGTAGTACAAGAATCCAGACAGGGGTGTTCTACGGCTACACCTTC. Protein sequence: CASSTRIQTGVFYGYTF.

This clonotype has a count of ten or more. The V and J genes are TRBV4-2 and TRBJ2-5; tentative D call: TRBD2 (6 bases). The germline V and J ends were trimmed by 4 bases and 5 bases, with 29 bases remaining between them. The CDR3 length is 19 residues. Germline CDR1 and CDR2: LGHNA and YNFKEQ. The CDR3 bases are TGTGCCAGCAGCCCTGATTATGGAGGGATCGGATTGTTAAAGGAGACCCAGTACTTC. Amino acids: CASSPDYGGIGLLKETQYF.

This clonotype was counted many times. The J gene is TRBJ2-7, the V gene TRBV20-1, with 9 bases fitting TRBD2. This CDR3 spans 13 amino acids. V trimming: 3 bases; J trimming: 3 bases; junction bases outside the gene matches: 3. Germline loops: CDR1 DFQATT, CDR2 SNEGSKA (reference sequence). CDR3 amino acids: CSASGREGYEQYF. As DNA, the CDR3 is TGCAGTGCTAGTGGGCGGGAGGGCTACGAGCAGTACTTC.

The table lists this clonotype with many counts. V gene TRBV5-4 combines with J gene TRBJ2-2, with D tentatively TRBD2 (7 bases). CDR1 is SGHNT, CDR2 YYREEE, per germline (reference sequence). CDR3 size: 14 residues. V lost 2 bases and J 5 bases, leaving 10 bases between the germline ends. CDR3 DNA sequence: TGTGCCAGCAGCTTAAGGGGGGGAACCGGGGAGCTGTTTTTT. As protein: CASSLRGGTGELFF.

This clonotype has a handful of counts. V is TRBV14 and J is TRBJ2-1; a weak D match, TRBD2 (5 bases). The CDR3 loop spans 14 amino acids. The V gene lost 3 bases and the J gene lost 4 bases, with 10 bases spanning the gap. CDR1 is SGHDN and CDR2 is FVKESK in the germline V gene. The CDR3 loop reads CASSQEECYNEQFF. The CDR3 DNA reads as TGTGCCAGCAGCCAGGAGGAGTGTTACAATGAGCAGTTCTTC.

This chain links TRBV12-3 or TRBV12-4 with TRBJ2-5, with D tentatively TRBD1 (5 bases). The CDR3 runs 14 residues. Trimming removed 5 bases from V and 4 bases from J, with 14 bases in between. The CDR3 DNA sequence: TGTGCCAGCAGTCGGACAATGGTAGGAGAGACCCAGTACTTC. The encoded protein is CASSRTMVGETQYF.

CDR3 sequence: CSATLGQGATDTQYF. CDR3 coding DNA: TGCAGTGCTACCTTAGGACAGGGGGCCACAGATACGCAGTATTTT. The chain uses TRBV20-1 and TRBJ2-3; 11 bases map to TRBD1. V shed 4 bases, J shed 2 bases, and the junction held 5 bases outside the gene matches. CDR1 and CDR2 from the germline V gene are DFQATT and SNEGSKA (reference sequence). The CDR3 is 15 residues long.